This T cell receptor (beta chain) was documented in a study of STAT5B mutations in CD4+ large granular lymphocyte leukemia. TCRdb keeps only in-frame clones here, not all; method: immunoSEQ multiplex PCR. Of tens of thousands of clones listed, about 70% are singletons. Control samples were healthy donors' buffy coats. Sequencing used CD4+ T cells from blood buffy coats. This TCR was recovered from a human donor in good health.

CDR3 nucleotide sequence: TGTGCCAGCAGCTATGAGGCTACGGGCTACACCTTC. Its protein product is CASSYEATGYTF. The chain joins TRBV7-9 to TRBJ1-2; D gene ambiguous. The CDR3 has 12 residues. V dropped 4 bases and J dropped 8 bases, with 11 bases sitting between them. Germline V gene sequence: CDR1 SEHNR, CDR2 FQNEAQ (reference sequence). The full variable domain, rest sourced from reference TRBV7-9 and TRBJ1-2, is DTGVSQNPRHKITKRGQNVTFRCDPISEHNRLYWYRQTLGQGPEFLTYFQNEAQLEKSRLLSDRFSAERPKGSFSTLEIQRTEQGDSAMYLCASSYEATGYTFGSGTRLTVV.